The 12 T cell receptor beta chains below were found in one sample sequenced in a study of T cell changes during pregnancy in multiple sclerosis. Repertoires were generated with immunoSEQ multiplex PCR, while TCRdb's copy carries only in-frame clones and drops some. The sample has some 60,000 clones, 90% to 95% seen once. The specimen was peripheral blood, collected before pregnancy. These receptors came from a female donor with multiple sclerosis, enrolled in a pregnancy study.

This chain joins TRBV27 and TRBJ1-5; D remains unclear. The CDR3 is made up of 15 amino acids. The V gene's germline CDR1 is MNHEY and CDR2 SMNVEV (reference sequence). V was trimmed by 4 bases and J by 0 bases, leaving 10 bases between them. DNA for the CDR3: TGTGCCAGCAGTTCTCAACGGAGTAGCAATCAGCCCCAGCATTTT. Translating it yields CASSSQRSSNQPQHF.

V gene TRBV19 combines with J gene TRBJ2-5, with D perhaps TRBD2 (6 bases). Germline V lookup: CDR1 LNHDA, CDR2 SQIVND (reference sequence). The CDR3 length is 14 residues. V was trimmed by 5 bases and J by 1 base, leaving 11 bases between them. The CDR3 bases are TGTGCCAGTAGTCTCCGGGACTTCCAAGAGACCCAGTACTTC. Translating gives CASSLRDFQETQYF. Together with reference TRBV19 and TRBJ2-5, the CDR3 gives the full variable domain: DGGITQSPKYLFRKEGQNVTLSCEQNLNHDAMYWYRQDPGQGLRLIYYSQIVNDFQKGDIAEGYSVSREKKESFPLTVTSAQKNPTAFYLCASSLRDFQETQYFGPGTRLLVL.

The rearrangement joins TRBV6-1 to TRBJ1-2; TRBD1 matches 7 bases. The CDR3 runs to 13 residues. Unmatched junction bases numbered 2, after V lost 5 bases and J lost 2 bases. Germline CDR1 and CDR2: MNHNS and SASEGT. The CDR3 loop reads CASSPGQNYGYTF. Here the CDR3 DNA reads TGTGCCAGCAGTCCGGGACAGAACTATGGCTACACCTTC.

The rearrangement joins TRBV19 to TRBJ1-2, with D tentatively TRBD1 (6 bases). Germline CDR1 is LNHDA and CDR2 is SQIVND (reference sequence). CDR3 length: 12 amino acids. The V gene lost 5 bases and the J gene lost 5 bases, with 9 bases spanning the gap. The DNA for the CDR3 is TGTGCCAGTAGTCCTACAGGGTATGGCTACACCTTC. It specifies CASSPTGYGYTF.

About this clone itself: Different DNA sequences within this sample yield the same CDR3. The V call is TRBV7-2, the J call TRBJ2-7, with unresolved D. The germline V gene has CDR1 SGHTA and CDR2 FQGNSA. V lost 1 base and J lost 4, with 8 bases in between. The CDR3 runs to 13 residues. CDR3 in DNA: TGTGCCAGCAGCTTAGGGGCACCTTACGAGCAGTACTTC. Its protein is CASSLGAPYEQYF.

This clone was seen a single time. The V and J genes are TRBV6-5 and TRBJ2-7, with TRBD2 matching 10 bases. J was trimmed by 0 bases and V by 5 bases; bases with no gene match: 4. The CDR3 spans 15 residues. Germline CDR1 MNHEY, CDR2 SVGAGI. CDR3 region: CASSLAGALSYEQYF. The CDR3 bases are TGTGCCAGCAGTCTAGCGGGGGCCCTCTCCTACGAGCAGTACTTC.

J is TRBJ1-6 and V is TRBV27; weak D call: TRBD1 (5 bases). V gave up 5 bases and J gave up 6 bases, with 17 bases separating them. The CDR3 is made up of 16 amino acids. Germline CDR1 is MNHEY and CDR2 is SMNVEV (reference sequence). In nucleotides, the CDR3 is TGTGCCAGCAGTCCGCGGTTTCAGGGAAGTAATTCACCCCTCCACTTT. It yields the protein CASSPRFQGSNSPLHF.

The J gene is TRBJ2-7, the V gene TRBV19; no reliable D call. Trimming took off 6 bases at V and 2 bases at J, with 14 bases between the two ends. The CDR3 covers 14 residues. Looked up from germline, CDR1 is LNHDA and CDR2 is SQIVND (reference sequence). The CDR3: CASRDNKITYEQYF. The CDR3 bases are TGTGCCAGTAGAGACAACAAGATCACCTACGAGCAGTACTTC.

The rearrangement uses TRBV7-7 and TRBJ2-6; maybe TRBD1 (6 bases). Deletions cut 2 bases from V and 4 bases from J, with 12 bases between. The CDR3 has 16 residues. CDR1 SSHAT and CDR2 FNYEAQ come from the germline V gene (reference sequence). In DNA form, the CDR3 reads TGTGCCAGCAGCTTATCGGACAGCAAGGGGGCCAACGTCCTGACTTTC. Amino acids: CASSLSDSKGANVLTF.

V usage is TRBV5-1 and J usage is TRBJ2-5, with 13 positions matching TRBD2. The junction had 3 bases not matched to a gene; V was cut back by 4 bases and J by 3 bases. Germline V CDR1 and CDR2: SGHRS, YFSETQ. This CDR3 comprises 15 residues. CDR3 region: CASSAGLAGEETQYF. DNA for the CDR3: TGCGCCAGCAGCGCCGGACTAGCGGGGGAAGAGACCCAGTACTTC.

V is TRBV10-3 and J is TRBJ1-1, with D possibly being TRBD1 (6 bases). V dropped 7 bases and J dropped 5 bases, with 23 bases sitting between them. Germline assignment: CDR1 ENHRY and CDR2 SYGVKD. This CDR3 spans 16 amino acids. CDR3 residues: CAINDPGAVGSTEAFF. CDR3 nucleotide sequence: TGTGCCATCAATGATCCAGGGGCGGTTGGGAGTACTGAAGCTTTCTTT.

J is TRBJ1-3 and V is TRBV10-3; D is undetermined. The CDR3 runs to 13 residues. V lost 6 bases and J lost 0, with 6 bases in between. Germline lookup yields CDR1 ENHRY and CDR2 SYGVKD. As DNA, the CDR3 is TGTGCCATCAGCTCGGGCTCTGGAAACACCATATATTTT. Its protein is CAISSGSGNTIYF.